This T cell receptor beta chain emerged from a study of early T cells in non-severe SARS-CoV-2 infection. About the study: Bulk RNA from unsorted whole blood was sequenced; chains were unpaired.

This clonotype was seen many times. Its cognate antigen is unknown. General study results and limits: Anti-spike CD8 responses were favored by VDJdb matching, which missed private and CD4 specificities.

The TCR library protocol attached unique molecular identifiers to the individual cDNA molecules. TCRdb recomputed calls from the 5' RACE reads with MiXCR, one row per CDR3 protein. This table has approximately 70,000 distinct CDR3 sequences, around 9.1% appearing once. This CDR3 is built from 18 residues. CDR1 and CDR2 (germline): MNHNY, SVGAGI (reference sequence). Unmatched junction bases numbered 12, after V lost 2 bases and J lost 3 bases. The sequence came from an adult who was a healthcare worker with PCR-confirmed SARS-CoV-2 infection or an uninfected control (not recorded which). The rearrangement joins TRBV6-6 to TRBJ1-5, with TRBD1 identical over 8 bases. This specimen consisted of whole blood, obtained at baseline. The DNA of the CDR3 is TGTGCCAGCAGTTACCTCACCCTCAGGGGGCGCGACAATCAGCCCCAGCATTTT. It yields the protein CASSYLTLRGRDNQPQHF.